The T cell receptor beta chain described here comes from a study of vaccination and CD4 T cells after COVID-19. Study context: Post-COVID samples were collected a median about 3.5 months following diagnosis, spanning 35 to 161.

CDR3 length: 15 residues. Germline loops: CDR1 MNHNS, CDR2 SASEGT. V lost 5 bases, J lost 5 bases, and 18 bases lay in between. Treatment here: roughly ten-day PBMC culture with coronavirus spike peptide pools or control peptides (ViraFEST assay). Culture of about 1.8 million PBMCs per well took place with about 10 IU/ml IL-2 and around 10 ug/ml peptide pools. It was on days 3 and 7 that half the medium was replaced with fresh IL-2 medium. As regards this clonotype: The antigen remains unidentified.

With the Oncomine TCR Beta short-read assay, DNA from cultured CD4+ T cells was sequenced. TCRdb reanalysed the PCR reads using MiXCR and keeps one entry per CDR3 protein. The sample consists of 15,000 to 20,000 distinct CDR3 sequences, 48% of them appearing once. The source is a human donor who had recovered from COVID-19. Source: CD4+ T cells from blood, cultured in vitro, taken after SARS-CoV-2 vaccination. The V gene is TRBV6-1, the J gene TRBJ2-5; a possible D gene is TRBD1 (6 bases). Written as DNA, the CDR3 is TGTGCCAGCAGTCGGAGACAGGCCCCCCGGGAGACCCAGTACTTC. It codes for CASSRRQAPRETQYF.